This T cell receptor beta chain is drawn from a study of blood T cell repertoires in COVID-19 (dated by TCRdb to the early 2020s). In the study overall: Samples from collaborators originated in the United States, Italy and Spain and spanned both the acute and convalescent phases of COVID-19. HLA class I and class II types, where available, came from metadata supplied by the sample provider rather than from assay-based typing. The material from the prospective study consisted of cDNA or gDNA derived from T cells, B-cell-depleted T cells, or PBMCs. The repertoires were made available in a free public database intended to serve as a resource for research on the immune response to SARS-CoV-2. Subjects who had been exposed to COVID-19, were actively infected with it, or had recovered from it provided the deeply sampled blood TCRbeta repertoires that made up the dataset. Samples were obtained from the ongoing ImmuneRACE study (first 160 participants) and from over 1,000 subjects provided by 6 global collaborators. A de-identified subject ID, COVID-19 status, age in years and sex were almost always included in the sample metadata. What the research found in general, with its limitations: Clinical and demographic metadata were provided uncurated, with the amount varying by source and participant.

The immunoSEQ Assay, a bias-controlled multiplex PCR, was used to amplify TCRbeta CDR3 regions from genomic DNA. In the paper's pipeline: Nucleated cell counts per sample were estimated from amplification of reference gene primers within the assay. Sequence reads were collapsed and filtered to measure the absolute abundance of every unique TCRbeta CDR3 rearrangement. For each sample, productive Simpson clonality was calculated as the square root of Simpson's diversity index over productive rearrangements. TCRdb re-hosts the immuneACCESS table, in-frame sequences only. Its copies lack some clones; in the studies checked, an unresolved V gene accounts for under half of them, and the cause for the rest is not known. That table is the source of V, J and clone size, and D and trimming were worked out from the DNA. Recorded for this sample are around 200,000 clones; around 82% of them occurred a single time. The leading ten clones occupy roughly 8.2% of the sample.

Turning to this clone: There is no known antigen for this receptor. No much larger clone exists at a distance of one base, and base qualities are not known.

A distance of 7 bases separates the germline ends of V and J, which lose 2 bases and 4 bases respectively. CDR1 and CDR2 were assigned from the germline V gene as SGHRS and YFSETQ. The CDR3 runs 12 amino acids, cysteine and phenylalanine included. Only CDR3 DNA is held: 36 bases, read in frame from base 1. Collaborating institutions collected whole blood in K2EDTA tubes following their own protocols. Collaborator samples were shipped for TCRbeta analysis as frozen whole blood, isolated PBMCs, or DNA extracted from either sample type. This sequence uses TRBV5-1 and TRBJ2-7, and the D gene may be TRBD1, 6 bases matching. The sequence came from a woman between 45 and 65 years old with acute or convalescent COVID-19. Source material: peripheral blood. CDR3 sequence: CASSLQGYEQYF. At the DNA level, the sequence is TGCGCCAGCAGCTTACAGGGTTACGAGCAGTACTTC.